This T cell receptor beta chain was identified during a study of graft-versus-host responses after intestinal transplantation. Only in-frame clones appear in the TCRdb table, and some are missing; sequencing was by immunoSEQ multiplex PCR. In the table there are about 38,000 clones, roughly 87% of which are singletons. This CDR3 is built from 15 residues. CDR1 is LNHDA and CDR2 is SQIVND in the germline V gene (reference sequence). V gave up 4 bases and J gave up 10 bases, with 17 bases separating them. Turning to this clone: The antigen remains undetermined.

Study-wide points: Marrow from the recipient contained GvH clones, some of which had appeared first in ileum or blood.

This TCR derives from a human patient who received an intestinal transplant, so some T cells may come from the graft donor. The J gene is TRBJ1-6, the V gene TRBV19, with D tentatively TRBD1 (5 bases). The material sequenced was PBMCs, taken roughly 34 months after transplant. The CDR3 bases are TGTGCCAGTAGTACGACAGCCGGTTTGCGCTCACCCCTCCACTTT. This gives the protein CASSTTAGLRSPLHF.